The T cell receptor (beta chain) described here comes from a study of blood T cells in healthy people across ages. Points from the study as a whole: Estimates of total diversity, which came from one million sequenced T cells, were considered to be underestimates.

Turning to this clonotype: Its specificity is not known.

This CDR3 is built from 12 residues. V was clipped by 7 bases and J by 7 bases, with 11 bases between them. Germline V gives CDR1 MNHNS, CDR2 SASEGT. Sample-barcoded 5' priming and a J-beta primer mix drove a second PCR of about 6 to 11 cycles. Each of the samples gave a minimum of 2.5 million paired-end reads that contained CDR3. Each CDR3 protein is one row after TCRdb ran MiXCR on the 5' RACE reads. The sample holds some 1,500,000 distinct CDR3 sequences, roughly 43% seen once. The clonotype comes from a woman aged 18-29 years in good health. Sequenced sample: blood. J is TRBJ2-1 and V is TRBV6-1; the D gene could be TRBD1 or TRBD2 (5 bases each). CDR3 DNA: TGTGCCAGCAATGGGGGTGATAATGAGCAGTTCTTC. Translating gives CASNGGDNEQFF.